Below are 19 T cell receptor beta chains sequenced from a single sample in a study of CXCR3-negative and CXCR3-positive naive CD8 T cells. Points from the study as a whole: Naive cells that were CXCR3-positive had more hydrophobic TRB CDR3s (compared with CXCR3-negative naive cells).

For these TCRs, the target antigens are not known. Each TRB cDNA library was prepared by 5' RACE (with UMI labels). TCRdb re-called the 5' RACE reads, yielding one record per CDR3 amino acid sequence without DNA. The sample has 150,000 to 180,000 distinct CDR3 sequences. The sample consisted of naive CXCR3+ CD8+ T cells from blood. The subset here: CD45RO-CCR7+CD27+CD95- naive CD8+ T cells expressing CXCR3 (TNR3+). These receptors were collected from a human donor in good health. Some clones in this sample may be carry-over from other donors' samples.

V usage is TRBV4-1 and J usage is TRBJ2-1; TCRdb's assignment of TRBD2 cannot be checked, as there is no DNA. Germline V gene data show CDR1 as MGHRA and CDR2 as YSYEKL. CDR3 length equals 16 residues. The CDR3 loop reads CASSLALAGGMNEQFF.

The J gene is TRBJ2-2, the V gene TRBV7-9; with no DNA, the TCRdb D assignment of TRBD1 cannot be verified. This CDR3 contains 15 residues. The germline CDR1 and CDR2 sequences are SEHNR and FQNEAQ (reference sequence). The CDR3 here is CASSFVRGDTGELFF.

The chain recombines TRBV4-2 with TRBJ2-2. The CDR3 length is 16 residues. In germline, CDR1 is LGHNA, CDR2 YNFKEQ. This CDR3 is CASSPTAGFNTGVLFF.

V and J are TRBV4-2 and TRBJ2-1; the TCRdb call, TRBD2, lacks DNA for checking. Germline V gene lookup returns CDR1 LGHNA and CDR2 YNFKEQ. The CDR3 contains 17 residues. This CDR3 reads CASSPHYGTSTGKEQFF.

The chain couples TRBV20-1 to TRBJ1-1. The germline V gene encodes CDR1 DFQATT and CDR2 SNEGSKA (reference sequence). This CDR3 has 13 amino acids. CDR3 protein: CSARGAGDTEAFF.

The rearrangement joins TRBV28 to TRBJ2-7; TCRdb indicates TRBD1, and absent DNA this call remains unverified. CDR3 length equals 14 residues. Germline CDR1 MDHEN, CDR2 SYDVKM. The CDR3 sequence is CASSTWDSIYEQYF. Full variable domain (missing parts from reference TRBV28 and TRBJ2-7): DVKVTQSSRYLVKRTGEKVFLECVQDMDHENMFWYRQDPGLGLRLIYFSYDVKMKEKGDIPEGYSVSREKKERFSLILESASTNQTSMYLCASSTWDSIYEQYFGPGTRLTVT.

The chain is built from TRBV20-1 and TRBJ2-7; TCRdb's D call of TRBD2 is untestable without DNA. Germline V gene sequence: CDR1 DFQATT, CDR2 SNEGSKA (reference sequence). CDR3 size: 16 residues. This CDR3 is CSARGPRSGETYEQYF.

The gene calls are TRBV20-1 and TRBJ2-3; TCRdb's assignment of TRBD2 cannot be checked, as there is no DNA. Per the germline V gene, CDR1 is DFQATT and CDR2 is SNEGSKA (reference sequence). The CDR3 is made up of 14 amino acids. The CDR3 spells CSGLAGRHTDTQYF.

The V and J genes are TRBV21-1 and TRBJ2-2; checking the TCRdb D call of TRBD2 is not possible without DNA. TRBV21-1 represents a pseudogene. This CDR3 is built from 20 residues. The CDR3 reads CASNAGLAGGPSECAGELFF.

The gene calls are TRBV29-1 and TRBJ1-2; without DNA, the TCRdb call of TRBD1 cannot be checked. The germline V gene has CDR1 SQVTM and CDR2 ANQGSEA. The CDR3 extends over 14 amino acids. CDR3 sequence: CSVAQGTYNYGYTF.

The chain couples TRBV7-9 to TRBJ2-5; the D gene TCRdb calls, TRBD2, cannot be checked with no DNA. CDR3 length equals 14 residues. The germline CDR1 and CDR2 sequences are SEHNR and FQNEAQ (reference sequence). CDR3 residues: CALTVGGVTETQYF.

This chain joins TRBV29-1 and TRBJ2-7. The CDR3 has 13 residues. Germline CDR1 SQVTM, CDR2 ANQGSEA. CDR3 protein: CSVDTGISYEQYF.

This chain links TRBV12-3 or TRBV12-4 with TRBJ1-1. The CDR3 has 13 amino acids. The CDR3 sequence: CASSLRHDTEAFF.

This sequence joins TRBV2 and TRBJ2-1; TCRdb names TRBD2, which stays unverified in the absence of DNA. The CDR3 has 13 amino acids. CDR1 SNHLY and CDR2 FYNNEI come from the germline V gene. CDR3 residues: CAISSGGAGEQFF.

J is TRBJ2-7 and V is TRBV18; TCRdb reports TRBD2, a call that lacks DNA to check it against. Germline V CDR1 and CDR2: KGHSH, LQKENI. The CDR3 covers 16 residues. CDR3 loop: CASSPEGRRSSYEQYF.

V and J are TRBV10-2 and TRBJ2-1; as DNA is missing, the TRBD1 call by TCRdb cannot be tested. Germline CDR1 reads WSHSY; CDR2 reads SAAADI. The CDR3 covers 14 residues. The CDR3 protein is CASSESQGAHEQFF.

The chain combines TRBV28 with TRBJ2-7; the TCRdb call, TRBD1, lacks DNA for checking. The CDR3 has 13 amino acids. CDR1 and CDR2 from the germline V gene are MDHEN and SYDVKM. The CDR3 loop reads CASSPTGNYEQYF.

J is TRBJ1-5 and V is TRBV18. The CDR3 is 13 residues long. Germline-derived CDR1 and CDR2 are KGHSH and LQKENI. The CDR3 spells CASSPGNWQPQHF.

The gene calls are TRBV27 and TRBJ2-5. The length of the CDR3 is 13 residues. Per the germline V gene, CDR1 is MNHEY and CDR2 is SMNVEV (reference sequence). This chain's CDR3 is CASSPGYQETQYF.